The source of this T cell receptor (beta chain) is a study of follicular helper T cells after annual influenza vaccination. Study-wide results and caveats: Undersampling of larger non-cTfh compartments could not be excluded.

The assay was immunoSEQ multiplex PCR, and TCRdb's table has in-frame clones only and misses some. Of several thousand clones in the sample, approximately 85% were seen once. The germline gives CDR1 SGHVS, CDR2 FNYEAQ. There are 13 residues in the CDR3. The V end was cut by 0 bases, the J end by 8 bases, with 10 bases between. To note about this clone: Its antigen is unknown.

Time point of the sample: 2015-2016 season, pre-vaccination. Donors were community-dwelling with no influenza vaccine in the prior 6 months. Donors with HIV/AIDS, active malignancy, immunomodulators or active illness were excluded. Specimen: CXCR5- memory CD4+ T cells sorted from blood, collected on the day of influenza vaccination. This TCR came from an adult who received the influenza vaccine. V gene TRBV7-6 combines with J gene TRBJ1-2; D is possibly TRBD1 (5 bases). The CDR3 reads CASSLADTGGYTF. The CDR3 DNA follows: TGTGCCAGCAGCTTAGCGGACACCGGGGGCTACACCTTC.